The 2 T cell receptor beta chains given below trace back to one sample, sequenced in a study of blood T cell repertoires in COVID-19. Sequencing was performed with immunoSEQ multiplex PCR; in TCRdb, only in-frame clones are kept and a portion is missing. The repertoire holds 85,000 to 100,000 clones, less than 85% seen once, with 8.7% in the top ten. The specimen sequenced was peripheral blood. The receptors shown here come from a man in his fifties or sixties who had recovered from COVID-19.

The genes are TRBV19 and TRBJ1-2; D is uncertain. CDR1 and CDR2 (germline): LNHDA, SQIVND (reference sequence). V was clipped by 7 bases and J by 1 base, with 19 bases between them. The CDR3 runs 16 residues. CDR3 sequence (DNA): TGTGCCAGTAATAGAGCGGTAGCTTCTTTTAACTATGGCTACACCTTC. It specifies CASNRAVASFNYGYTF.

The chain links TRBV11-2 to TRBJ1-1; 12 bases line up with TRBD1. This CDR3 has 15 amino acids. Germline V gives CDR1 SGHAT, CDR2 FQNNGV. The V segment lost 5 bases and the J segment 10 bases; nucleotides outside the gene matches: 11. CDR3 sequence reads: CASSAPGQGAQSAFF. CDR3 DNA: TGTGCCAGCAGCGCTCCGGGACAGGGGGCCCAGTCAGCTTTCTTT.